The 23 T cell receptor beta chains below all came from one sample that was sequenced in a study of T-cell reconstitution after alpha-beta-depleted transplantation in children. Library preparation (for TCRbeta) was performed with unique molecular identifiers. MiXCR, applied by TCRdb to the PCR reads, yields one record per CDR3 protein. The table lists around 490,000 distinct CDR3 sequences, roughly 11% of them singletons, with approximately 14% in the top ten. The sample was PBMCs, mostly from graft donor cells, taken 180 days after TCRalphabeta/CD19-depleted stem cell transplant. The receptors derive from a female patient between 2 and 10 years old who had a stem cell transplant for aplastic anemia, so the T cells may come from the graft donor.

In its sample, this clonotype was seen a few times. The chain has TRBV6-1 and TRBJ2-7, with D maybe TRBD2 (7 bases). CDR1 MNHNS and CDR2 SASEGT come from the germline V gene. This CDR3 spans 15 amino acids. The V and J ends lost 8 bases and 2 bases respectively, with 19 bases between them. CDR3 sequence reads: CASSDGGGSPYEQYV. In DNA, the CDR3 is TGTGCCAGCTCCGACGGGGGCGGGAGCCCCTACGAGCAGTACGTC.

This sequence joins TRBV20-1 and TRBJ2-3, with TRBD2 matching 14 bases. CDR1 is DFQATT and CDR2 is SNEGSKA in the germline V gene (reference sequence). This CDR3 has 15 residues. The J segment lost 6 bases and the V segment lost 5 bases, leaving 7 bases of the junction unmatched. CDR3 DNA sequence: TGCAGTGCTCTGGGACTAGCGGGAGTCGGTGATACGCAGTATTTT. It translates to CSALGLAGVGDTQYF.

This clonotype was seen more than once but under ten times. The chain uses TRBV15 and TRBJ2-2; D ambiguous. The length of the CDR3 is 16 residues. CDR1 is LNHNV, CDR2 YYDKDF, per germline (reference sequence). V was shortened by 3 bases and J by 1 base, with 12 bases between the two germline ends. CDR3 sequence (DNA): TGTGCCACCAGCAGTGACATTGTGAGGAACACCGGGGAGCTGTTTTTT. Protein: CATSSDIVRNTGELFF.

This clonotype was seen repeatedly, ten times or more. The V and J genes are TRBV5-1 and TRBJ1-6, with D maybe TRBD1 (5 bases). Germline CDR1 reads SGHRS; CDR2 reads YFSETQ. Between the trimmed V and J ends, which lost 0 bases and 7 bases, there was a span of 8 bases. The CDR3 is made up of 14 amino acids. The CDR3 DNA reads TGCGCCAGCAGCTTGGTAGGGGACAATTCACCCCTCCACTTT. It is translated as CASSLVGDNSPLHF. The full variable domain, rest sourced from reference TRBV5-1 and TRBJ1-6, is KAGVTQTPRYLIKTRGQQVTLSCSPISGHRSVSWYQQTPGQGLQFLFEYFSETQRNKGNFPGRFSGRQFSNSRSEMNVSTLELGDSALYLCASSLVGDNSPLHFGNGTRLTVT.

This clonotype was found a few times. At one of its ends the junction is not consistent with the germline gene, which may arise from a read error. The chain links TRBV27 to TRBJ2-1; 9 bases map to TRBD2. The CDR3 totals 12 residues. Germline CDR1 MNHEY, CDR2 SMNVEV (reference sequence). CDR3 region: CASSSPGLADLF. The CDR3 region has the DNA TGTGCCAGCAGTTCCCCGGGACTAGCCGATTTATTC.

This clonotype was seen a handful of times. The rearrangement uses TRBV11-2 and TRBJ2-5, with 12 bases lining up with TRBD2. The CDR3 is 16 residues long. In germline, CDR1 is SGHAT, CDR2 FQNNGV. V shed 5 bases and J 5 bases; nucleotides not matched to a gene: 9. CDR3 bases: TGTGCCAGCAGCCCTCTGACTAGCGGGAGAGTCGAGACCCAGTACTTC. Translated, it gives CASSPLTSGRVETQYF.

The chain is built from TRBV28 and TRBJ1-4; D not certain. Germline values: CDR1 MDHEN, CDR2 SYDVKM. V was trimmed by 5 bases and J by 8 bases, leaving 15 bases between them. The CDR3 spans 14 residues. CDR3 in DNA: TGTGCCAGCAGTGACGACCCCCCAGCAGAAAAACTGTTTTTT. The encoded protein is CASSDDPPAEKLFF.

This clonotype was found many times. At one end, the junction sequence differs from germline, possibly due to a read error. In nucleotides, the CDR3 is TGCGCCAGCAGTTTGGGACCACTAGCCCACTACGGTGAGCAGTTCTTC. Its protein is CASSLGPLAHYGEQFF. The V call is TRBV5-1, the J call TRBJ2-1; possibly TRBD2 for D (6 bases). The CDR3 is 16 residues long. CDR1 and CDR2 (germline): SGHRS, YFSETQ. The whole variable domain, remainder taken from reference TRBV5-1 and TRBJ2-1, is KAGVTQTPRYLIKTRGQQVTLSCSPISGHRSVSWYQQTPGQGLQFLFEYFSETQRNKGNFPGRFSGRQFSNSRSEMNVSTLELGDSALYLCASSLGPLAHYGEQFFGPGTRLTVL.

This clonotype was recorded at least ten times. The rearrangement joins TRBV28 to TRBJ2-1, with D possibly being TRBD1 or TRBD2 (5 bases each). The germline V gene has CDR1 MDHEN and CDR2 SYDVKM. V dropped 5 bases and J dropped 6 bases, with 14 bases sitting between them. This CDR3 is 14 amino acids long. As DNA, the CDR3 is TGTGCCAGCAGTCACTGGGACGCCTTCAATGAGCAGTTCTTC. It encodes CASSHWDAFNEQFF.

The genes are TRBV18 and TRBJ2-2, with D perhaps matching TRBD2 (6 bases). The CDR3 is 12 amino acids. The ends were cut back, 6 bases at V and 5 bases at J, with 7 bases in the middle. The germline CDR1 and CDR2 sequences are KGHSH and LQKENI. CDR3 DNA: TGTGCCAGCTCTCGGGAGACCGGGGAGCTGTTTTTT. It yields the protein CASSRETGELFF.

This chain uses TRBV5-1 with TRBJ2-7; D possibly corresponds to TRBD1 (6 bases). The V and J ends lost 2 bases and 3 bases respectively, with 18 bases between them. The CDR3 spans 16 residues. Germline loops: CDR1 SGHRS, CDR2 YFSETQ. Written as DNA, the CDR3 is TGCGCCAGCAGCTTCAGGGGCCTATCCCAGGGCTACGAGCAGTACGTC. It specifies CASSFRGLSQGYEQYV.

This clonotype was seen a few times. The CDR3 nucleotides read TGTGCCAGCAGTGACCAAGGGACCCTTAGCTCCTACGAGCAGTACGTC. It translates to CASSDQGTLSSYEQYV. This chain uses TRBV6-2 or TRBV6-3 with TRBJ2-7, with D perhaps matching TRBD1 or TRBD2 (5 bases each). CDR3 length: 16 amino acids. Trimming took off 5 bases at V and 0 bases at J, with 17 bases between the two ends. Germline-derived CDR1 and CDR2 are MNHEY and SVGEGT.

This clonotype was detected many times. The CDR3 here is CASSFGGRTDTQYF. CDR3 in DNA: TGTGCCAGCAGTTTCGGTGGGCGCACAGATACGCAGTATTTT. The chain carries TRBV12-3 or TRBV12-4 and TRBJ2-3, with D unresolved. The germline V and J ends were trimmed by 3 bases and 1 base, with 8 bases remaining between them. CDR3 length: 14 amino acids.

This clonotype was seen many times. The chain recombines TRBV5-1 with TRBJ2-1; a possible D gene is TRBD1 (5 bases). The V end was cut by 4 bases, the J end by 3 bases, with 14 bases between. The CDR3 has 15 amino acids. CDR1 and CDR2 from the germline V gene are SGHRS and YFSETQ. CDR3 coding DNA: TGCGCCAGCAGCCCTTCAGGGCTTCTCTACAATGAGCAGTTCTTC. Translation: CASSPSGLLYNEQFF.

This clonotype was counted a few times. The CDR3 loop reads CASSPHPGPRPYNEQFF. CDR3 in DNA: TGCGCCAGCAGCCCTCACCCCGGGCCGCGCCCTTACAATGAGCAGTTCTTC. The chain employs TRBV5-1 and TRBJ2-1, with D unresolved. The CDR3 spans 17 residues. Trimming shortened V by 4 bases and J by 4 bases, and 21 bases separated the two germline ends. Germline-derived CDR1 and CDR2 are SGHRS and YFSETQ.

This clonotype was observed a handful of times. This sequence joins TRBV3-1 and TRBJ2-1, with D tentatively TRBD2 (8 bases). The CDR3 contains 17 residues. Looked up from germline, CDR1 is LGHDT and CDR2 is YNNKEL (reference sequence). Between the trimmed V and J ends, which lost 3 bases and 7 bases, there was a span of 22 bases. In nucleotides, the CDR3 is TGTGCCAGCAGCCATAGGGGGCCCAGCGGGAGTCGGAATGAGCAGTTCTTC. Its protein product is CASSHRGPSGSRNEQFF.

The chain recombines TRBV10-3 with TRBJ1-4; D not certain. Germline V gene lookup returns CDR1 ENHRY and CDR2 SYGVKD. The V and J ends lost 6 bases and 7 bases respectively, with 18 bases between them. The CDR3 is 15 amino acids. In DNA, the CDR3 is TGTGCCATCAGCCCCTCGTGGCAGATCGCTGAAAAACTGTTTTTT. It yields the protein CAISPSWQIAEKLFF.

This clonotype occurred a few times. This chain's CDR3 is CASSQATGGYSPLHF. CDR3 bases: TGTGCCAGCAGCCAAGCCACAGGGGGCTATTCACCCCTCCACTTT. V is TRBV4-2 and J is TRBJ1-6, with 9 nucleotides matching TRBD1. Trimming at V came to 1 base and at J to 8 bases, leaving 3 bases not matched to a gene. Germline CDR1 reads LGHNA; CDR2 reads YNFKEQ. This CDR3 region has 15 residues.

This clonotype was detected only a few times. The rearrangement joins TRBV12-3 or TRBV12-4 to TRBJ1-1; D is uncertain. The CDR3 extends over 13 amino acids. V lost 2 bases and J lost 1, with 5 bases in between. The chain's CDR3 is CASSLQQNTEAFF. CDR3 DNA: TGTGCCAGCAGTTTACAACAGAACACTGAAGCTTTCTTT.

This clonotype was counted only a few times. J is TRBJ2-5 and V is TRBV6-9; the match to TRBD2 covers 10 bases. Looked up from germline, CDR1 is MNHGY and CDR2 is SVAAGI. The CDR3 consists of 15 residues. Trimming at V came to 4 bases and at J to 5 bases, leaving 7 bases not matched to a gene. CDR3 amino acids: CASSLNSGRPETQYF. The CDR3, as DNA: TGTGCCAGCAGTTTGAATAGCGGGAGGCCGGAGACCCAGTACTTC.

The CDR3 reads CATSDPRTGNTEAFF. CDR3 bases: TGTGCCACCAGTGACCCTAGGACTGGGAACACTGAAGCTTTCTTT. This chain links TRBV24-1 with TRBJ1-1; no reliable D call. Trimming pared 4 bases from V and 1 base from J, leaving 12 bases between. Germline V CDR1 and CDR2: KGHDR, SFDVKD. The CDR3 spans 15 residues.

On this clonotype: Possible read error: a much larger clone is one base away. The chain recombines TRBV10-3 with TRBJ2-7; D tentatively reads TRBD1 or TRBD2 (5 bases each). Trimming took off 2 bases at V and 2 bases at J, with 10 bases between the two ends. Germline V gene lookup returns CDR1 ENHRY and CDR2 SYGVKD. This CDR3 is built from 14 residues. This CDR3 reads CAISEGGRAYEQYF. Written as DNA, the CDR3 is TGTGCCATCAGTGAGGGGGGACGGGCCTACGAGCAGTACTTC.

V usage is TRBV18 and J usage is TRBJ2-7, with D perhaps TRBD1 (5 bases). The CDR3 runs to 14 residues. V lost 2 bases to trimming and J lost 4 bases, with 12 bases between them. Germline V gene sequence: CDR1 KGHSH, CDR2 LQKENI. CDR3 amino acids: CASSPRQGQYEQYV. Here the CDR3 DNA reads TGTGCCAGCTCACCAAGGCAGGGCCAGTACGAGCAGTACGTC.